A selection of T cell receptor beta chains follows, all from one sample in a study of cytomegalovirus exposure and HLA in healthy donors. Assay used: immunoSEQ multiplex PCR; TCRdb lists only in-frame clones, some missing. Found here are about 62,000 clones; the top ten clones hold under 7%. Material: PBMCs. These receptors were taken from a man in his thirties or forties in good health and CMV-seropositive. Both conserved end residues are part of each CDR3. D genes are given only for firm matches.

v_call: TRBV4-1
d_call: NA
j_call: TRBJ2-2
cdr3_aa: CASSEHLIGEVDTGELFF
cdr3_nt: TGCGCCAGCAGTGAGCATCTGATAGGAGAAGTCGACACCGGGGAGCTGTTTTTT

v_call: TRBV5-1
d_call: NA
j_call: TRBJ1-1
cdr3_aa: CASSLDLGGTEAFF
cdr3_nt: TGCGCCAGCAGCCTGGACTTGGGGGGGACTGAAGCTTTCTTT

v_call: TRBV9
d_call: NA
j_call: TRBJ2-5
cdr3_aa: CASSVGGGETQYF
cdr3_nt: TGTGCCAGCAGCGTAGGGGGAGGAGAGACCCAGTACTTC

v_call: TRBV9
d_call: NA
j_call: TRBJ1-1
cdr3_aa: CASSPFDRSTEAFF
cdr3_nt: TGTGCCAGCAGCCCATTCGACAGGTCCACTGAAGCTTTCTTT

v_call: TRBV29-1
d_call: NA
j_call: TRBJ2-7
cdr3_aa: CSVESGKNAYEQYF
cdr3_nt: TGCAGCGTTGAAAGCGGAAAGAATGCCTACGAGCAGTACTTC

v_call: TRBV4-1
d_call: NA
j_call: TRBJ2-7
cdr3_aa: CASSQGGRGRYEQYF
cdr3_nt: TGCGCCAGCAGCCAAGGGGGTCGGGGAAGGTACGAGCAGTACTTC

v_call: TRBV19
d_call: NA
j_call: TRBJ1-5
cdr3_aa: CALGPGGSQPQHF
cdr3_nt: TGTGCCTTGGGGCCTGGGGGGAGTCAGCCCCAGCATTTT

v_call: TRBV6-1
d_call: TRBD1
j_call: TRBJ2-1
cdr3_aa: CASSRGQGGNEQFF
cdr3_nt: TGTGCCAGCAGTAGGGGACAGGGGGGCAATGAGCAGTTCTTC

v_call: TRBV29-1
d_call: TRBD2
j_call: TRBJ2-2
cdr3_aa: CSVEDWVSGGPSNTGELFF
cdr3_nt: TGCAGCGTTGAAGATTGGGTTAGCGGGGGGCCTTCGAACACCGGGGAGCTGTTTTTT

v_call: TRBV27
d_call: TRBD1
j_call: TRBJ2-1
cdr3_aa: CASSTPARDRGNEQFF
cdr3_nt: TGTGCCAGCAGTACCCCGGCCAGGGACAGGGGCAATGAGCAGTTCTTC